Below, 18 T cell receptor beta chains from the same sample are listed, as sequenced in a study of siplizumab effects on memory and regulatory T cells (dated by TCRdb to between 2018 and 2021). Libraries came from the immunoSEQ multiplex PCR assay. What TCRdb holds here is the immuneACCESS table cut down to in-frame rearrangements. Part of the clones is not present; checked against another copy, under half of the missing clones reflect an unresolved V gene, and the others are unexplained. The sample contains some 100,000 clones, around 95% of them found a single time. The biggest ten clones account for approximately 0.58% of the sample. Sequencing input: Tregs sorted from blood. The receptors stem from a human donor in good health.

V is TRBV18 and J is TRBJ1-6, with 8 bases matching TRBD1. V shed 3 bases and J 8 bases; nucleotides not matched to a gene: 6. The CDR3 loop spans 15 amino acids. Germline V gives CDR1 KGHSH, CDR2 LQKENI. The CDR3 protein is CASSPRDRLDSPLHF. The CDR3 region has the DNA TGTGCCAGCTCACCCCGGGACAGGCTAGATTCACCCCTCCACTTT.

The V call is TRBV6-4, the J call TRBJ1-5, with D unclear. Trimming took 5 bases from V and 4 from J, leaving 9 bases between them. The CDR3 covers 13 residues. The V gene's germline CDR1 is MRHNA and CDR2 SNTAGT. CDR3 protein: CASSSGSNQPQHF. The DNA of the CDR3 is TGTGCCAGCAGTTCTGGCAGTAATCAGCCCCAGCATTTT.

The chain carries TRBV28 and TRBJ1-2; 7 positions agree with TRBD1. This CDR3 contains 14 residues. Germline CDR1 MDHEN, CDR2 SYDVKM. V gave up 6 bases and J gave up 7 bases; unmatched junction bases: 11. Written as DNA, the CDR3 is TGTGCCAGCAGCCCACTTAGGAGGGACAGTGGCTACACCTTC. This translates into CASSPLRRDSGYTF.

This clone has just one count. The chain is built from TRBV7-9 and TRBJ2-1; TRBD2 aligns across 9 bases. Looked up from germline, CDR1 is SEHNR and CDR2 is FQNEAQ (reference sequence). V lost 7 bases and J lost 1; bases outside the gene matches: 11. The CDR3 totals 17 residues. DNA for the CDR3: TGTGCCAGCACTAACTTGGGCGGGAGGGGGTCCTACAATGAGCAGTTCTTC. Its translation: CASTNLGGRGSYNEQFF.

This CDR3 is CASSPGVGAQYF. CDR3 nucleotide sequence: TGTGCCAGCAGCCCAGGGGTCGGGGCCCAGTACTTC. V is TRBV7-9 and J is TRBJ2-5; D may be TRBD1 (6 bases). V lost 5 bases to trimming and J lost 9 bases, with 13 bases between them. There are 12 residues in the CDR3. Germline CDR1 reads SEHNR; CDR2 reads FQNEAQ (reference sequence).

This clone was observed a few times. The J gene is TRBJ1-5, the V gene TRBV5-3; D is ambiguous. TRBV5-3 counts as an open reading frame of uncertain function. V was pared by 0 bases and J by 11 bases, with 9 bases between. The CDR3 length is 12 residues. The CDR3 nucleotides read TGTGCCAGAAGCTTGGACGGTCGGTCCCAGCATTTT. Its translation: CARSLDGRSQHF.

V is TRBV14 and J is TRBJ2-7; 7 nucleotides match TRBD2. The CDR3 spans 14 residues. Germline CDR1 is SGHDN and CDR2 is FVKESK. J was trimmed by 4 bases and V by 6 bases; bases with no gene match: 9. The DNA for the CDR3 is TGTGCCAGCAGTCATGGACTAGTTGGATACGAGCAGTACTTC. Protein: CASSHGLVGYEQYF.

The rearrangement uses TRBV10-2 and TRBJ1-3; D is ambiguous. CDR3 size: 14 residues. The germline V and J ends were trimmed by 1 base and 5 bases, with 9 bases remaining between them. The V gene's germline CDR1 is WSHSY and CDR2 SAAADI. The CDR3 here is CASSEYWSRNTIYF. The CDR3 DNA follows: TGCGCCAGCAGTGAGTACTGGTCGCGAAACACCATATATTTT.

This clone was detected only once. This rearrangement joins TRBV6-1 to TRBJ2-3; D is perhaps TRBD1 or TRBD2 (5 bases each). This CDR3 region has 15 residues. The V and J ends lost 7 bases and 3 bases respectively, with 17 bases between them. The germline V gene encodes CDR1 MNHNS and CDR2 SASEGT. In DNA form, the CDR3 reads TGTGCCAGCACTCGGCAGGGAGTTCGGACAGATACGCAGTATTTT. It yields the protein CASTRQGVRTDTQYF.

This clone was picked up one time. The V and J genes are TRBV5-1 and TRBJ2-7; TRBD2 might be the D (6 bases). The germline gives CDR1 SGHRS, CDR2 YFSETQ. CDR3 size: 19 residues. The germline V and J ends were trimmed by 4 bases and 3 bases, with 29 bases remaining between them. The CDR3 bases are TGCGCCAGCAGCCGGGATGTCGGGGGAGCGCGATCCGCCCGCTACGAGCAGTACTTC. This gives the protein CASSRDVGGARSARYEQYF.

The chain recombines TRBV5-5 with TRBJ2-1; no clear D. This CDR3 spans 15 amino acids. Per the germline V gene, CDR1 is SGHKS and CDR2 is YYEKEE (reference sequence). Trimming took 3 bases from V and 4 from J, leaving 14 bases between them. CDR3 in DNA: TGTGCCAGCAGCTCCATCGACGGGTCTTACAATGAGCAGTTCTTC. Translation gives CASSSIDGSYNEQFF. The full variable domain, completed using reference TRBV5-5 and TRBJ2-1, is DAGVTQSPTHLIKTRGQQVTLRCSPISGHKSVSWYQQVLGQGPQFIFQYYEKEERGRGNFPDRFSARQFPNYSSELNVNALLLGDSALYLCASSSIDGSYNEQFFGPGTRLTVL.

The gene calls are TRBV9 and TRBJ2-3, with TRBD1 matching 7 bases. V gave up 2 bases and J gave up 1 base; unmatched junction bases: 1. Germline assignment: CDR1 SGDLS and CDR2 YYNGEE. The length of the CDR3 is 14 residues. DNA for the CDR3: TGTGCCAGCAGCGTCGGACAGGGCACAGATACGCAGTATTTT. It specifies CASSVGQGTDTQYF.

This rearrangement joins TRBV19 to TRBJ2-2; no clear D. Deletions cut 3 bases from V and 0 bases from J, with 5 bases between. CDR1 is LNHDA and CDR2 is SQIVND in the germline V gene (reference sequence). The CDR3 is made up of 14 amino acids. The CDR3 coding sequence is TGTGCCAGTAGTATCACAACGAACACCGGGGAGCTGTTTTTT. The encoded protein is CASSITTNTGELFF. Full variable domain (missing parts from reference TRBV19 and TRBJ2-2): DGGITQSPKYLFRKEGQNVTLSCEQNLNHDAMYWYRQDPGQGLRLIYYSQIVNDFQKGDIAEGYSVSREKKESFPLTVTSAQKNPTAFYLCASSITTNTGELFFGEGSRLTVL.

The chain combines TRBV7-8 with TRBJ1-3; D is undetermined. V was clipped by 3 bases and J by 0 bases, with 9 bases between them. The germline CDR1 and CDR2 sequences are SGHVS and FQNEAQ. This CDR3 is 15 amino acids long. DNA of the CDR3: TGTGCCAGCAGCTTCCGGGTCGACTCTGGAAACACCATATATTTT. Protein sequence: CASSFRVDSGNTIYF.

The CDR3, as DNA: TGTGCCAGCAGCGATGCAGGGTATGGAGAGACCCAGTACTTC. Protein product: CASSDAGYGETQYF. The chain employs TRBV7-9 and TRBJ2-5; D is possibly TRBD1 (5 bases). The V end was cut by 5 bases, the J end by 4 bases, with 14 bases between. In germline, CDR1 is SEHNR, CDR2 FQNEAQ (reference sequence). The CDR3 spans 14 residues.

The chain joins TRBV7-9 to TRBJ1-1; D possibly corresponds to TRBD1 (5 bases). Per germline, CDR1 SEHNR and CDR2 FQNEAQ (reference sequence). With 4 bases removed from V and 2 bases from J, the gap between germline ends came to 14 bases. This CDR3 has 15 residues. CDR3 nucleotides: TGTGCCAGCAGCTGGGGCCGGACGGTTAACACTGAAGCTTTCTTT. Encoded protein: CASSWGRTVNTEAFF.

The chain joins TRBV7-9 to TRBJ2-5; tentatively, D is TRBD2 (6 bases). With 4 bases removed from V and 2 bases from J, the gap between germline ends came to 8 bases. This CDR3 is built from 13 residues. Per the germline V gene, CDR1 is SEHNR and CDR2 is FQNEAQ (reference sequence). Here the CDR3 reads CASSWTTQETQYF. Here the CDR3 DNA reads TGTGCCAGCAGCTGGACTACGCAAGAGACCCAGTACTTC.

The chain uses TRBV7-2 and TRBJ2-5, with TRBD2 identical over 8 bases. This CDR3 is built from 16 residues. The V gene's germline CDR1 is SGHTA and CDR2 FQGNSA. The V gene end was trimmed by 5 bases and the J gene end by 2 bases; junction bases not matched to a gene: 10. CDR3 in amino acids: CASSPQPGLGQETQYF. CDR3 DNA sequence: TGTGCCAGCAGCCCGCAGCCGGGACTAGGGCAAGAGACCCAGTACTTC.